The clone carrying this TCR beta chain was counted a single time. Original methodology: Nucleated cell counts were estimated from reference gene primer amplification. Profiling relied on immunoSEQ multiplex PCR, and the TCRdb table lists in-frame clones only, not all of them. The D gene and trimming were derived from the DNA, and the V and J assignments and clone size from that table. Of 65,000 or so clones in the sample, more than 90% are singletons; the top ten hold 0.95% to 1.5%. This specimen belongs to a study of blood T cell repertoires in COVID-19. Study in general: Samples of COVID-19 (acute and convalescent) were obtained from the United States, Italy and Spain.

V gave up 2 bases and J gave up 5 bases; unmatched junction bases: 2. There are 14 residues in the CDR3. CDR1 SGHRS and CDR2 YFSETQ come from the germline V gene. The chain joins TRBV5-1 to TRBJ1-4; 8 bases line up with TRBD1. The clonotype comes from a man aged 55-75 years with acute or convalescent COVID-19. The sample consisted of peripheral blood. The CDR3 region has the DNA TGCGCCAGCAGCTTTACAGGGGGAAATGAAAAACTGTTTTTT. Translating it yields CASSFTGGNEKLFF. Full variable domain (rest looked up from reference TRBV5-1 and TRBJ1-4): KAGVTQTPRYLIKTRGQQVTLSCSPISGHRSVSWYQQTPGQGLQFLFEYFSETQRNKGNFPGRFSGRQFSNSRSEMNVSTLELGDSALYLCASSFTGGNEKLFFGSGTQLSVL.